The rows below give T cell receptor beta chains drawn from one sample of a study of cytomegalovirus exposure and HLA in healthy donors. Sequenced by immunoSEQ multiplex PCR; TCRdb stores in-frame clones only, minus some. The table includes 100,000 or so clones, about 12% detected once. Sample: PBMCs. These receptors originate from a middle-aged man in good health and CMV-seropositive. Each CDR3 is given without its conserved first and last residue.

V gene	CDR3 protein
TRBV27	ASSSLGGNEQF
TRBV6-7	ASSSGTSGRWDSYNEQF
TRBV5-1	ASSLAYGAESTEAF
TRBV4-2	ASSQDWGLAGGGIGEQY
TRBV5-4	ASSLGAVNTEAF
TRBV6-6	ASLRVGYNEQF
TRBV5-8	ASSFAAVGEQY
TRBV6-1	ASSEVQGGSGNTIY
TRBV13	ASSLRLVNEQF
TRBV15	ATSRTYLGTGTEAF
TRBV9	ASSVVGQGPDTEAF
TRBV5-1	ASSPGQGSEIHEQY
TRBV7-6	ASSLRGQDTEAF
TRBV19	ASSIDVRQTRAYEQY
TRBV10-3	AISESGMPRNEQF
TRBV18	ASSPEGADNYGYT
TRBV19	ASSIEAGRLNTEAF
TRBV6-1	ASSEGEAYEQY
TRBV4-1	ASSLFLSGSKERGETQY
TRBV30	AWQGLRTDTQY
TRBV7-7	ASSLGGRTGELF
TRBV5-1	ASSLEITSSGTQY
TRBV4-1	ASSQDFDGAYGYT
TRBV19	ASSNTGSALGEQY
TRBV18	ASSQHSGGTDTQY
TRBV19	ASSTGQGWSEAF
TRBV30	AWRRGLAGNNEQF
TRBV4-3	ASSVTGDTQY
TRBV5-6	ASSLEVGRVQAF
TRBV2	ASGAGVYNEQF
TRBV15	ATSSRPPGQGSEQY
TRBV27	ASRAQANTGELF
TRBV28	ASSLGRGEQF
TRBV7-2	ASSSPGLAGPWEEQY
TRBV7-8	ASSRTSFGELF
TRBV7-2	ASSLSTPWAF
TRBV4-2	ASSQAMTARSGNTIY
TRBV7-6	ASSVTPGTDNT
TRBV7-2	ASSLDWLAANEQF